Listed below are T cell receptor beta chains from one sample, sequenced in a study of T cell responses to AZD1222 COVID-19 vaccine. Assay used: immunoSEQ multiplex PCR; TCRdb lists only in-frame clones, some missing. The sample comprises about 110,000 clones, approximately 86% of which are singletons, and 3.5% to 5% rests with the top ten. The sample was peripheral blood, taken on day 0 of AZD1222 vaccination. All receptors derive from an adult in good health. CDR3s include the opening cysteine and the closing phenylalanine or tryptophan. Each record gives: CDR3 protein, CDR3 DNA, clone size, J gene, D gene, V gene. A D gene is named only where the DNA matches it firmly. Some rows have no size entry. The others give once, few or many, or a class for an expanded clone.

cdr3_aa: CASSDRGGEQYF
cdr3_nt: TGCGCCAGCAGCGATAGAGGAGGCGAGCAGTACTTC
clone_size: -
j_call: TRBJ2-7
d_call: -
v_call: TRBV4-1

cdr3_aa: CASSIELAGGSGELFF
cdr3_nt: TGTGCCAGTAGTATAGAGCTAGCGGGAGGTTCCGGGGAGCTGTTTTTT
clone_size: -
j_call: TRBJ2-2
d_call: TRBD2
v_call: TRBV19

cdr3_aa: CSVGLRGSTNEKLFF
cdr3_nt: TGCAGCGTCGGATTAAGGGGCTCAACTAATGAAAAACTGTTTTTT
clone_size: -
j_call: TRBJ1-4
d_call: -
v_call: TRBV29-1

cdr3_aa: CASRKRTGDYGYTF
cdr3_nt: TGTGCCAGCAGGAAGAGGACAGGGGACTATGGCTACACCTTC
clone_size: -
j_call: TRBJ1-2
d_call: TRBD1
v_call: TRBV6-5

cdr3_aa: CASSLTGLEQFF
cdr3_nt: TGTGCCAGCAGCTTAACTGGTCTTGAGCAGTTCTTC
clone_size: -
j_call: TRBJ2-1
d_call: -
v_call: TRBV7-3

cdr3_aa: CASSREQGAGTEAFF
cdr3_nt: TGTGCCAGCTCACGCGAGCAGGGGGCGGGCACTGAAGCTTTCTTT
clone_size: -
j_call: TRBJ1-1
d_call: TRBD1
v_call: TRBV18

cdr3_aa: CASSYRRGHGYTF
cdr3_nt: TGTGCCAGCAGTTATCGTCGCGGGCATGGCTACACCTTC
clone_size: -
j_call: TRBJ1-2
d_call: -
v_call: TRBV6-2/TRBV6-3

cdr3_aa: CASSGAGQLSNSPLHF
cdr3_nt: TGTGCCAGCAGCGGGGCCGGGCAGCTTTCCAATTCACCCCTCCACTTT
clone_size: -
j_call: TRBJ1-6
d_call: -
v_call: TRBV9

cdr3_aa: CARVRGEWYTEAFF
cdr3_nt: TGTGCCAGAGTCAGGGGGGAGTGGTACACTGAAGCTTTCTTT
clone_size: -
j_call: TRBJ1-1
d_call: TRBD1
v_call: TRBV25-1

cdr3_aa: CASSSLGGAPYEQYF
cdr3_nt: TGTGCCAGCAGCTCGCTCGGGGGGGCCCCCTACGAGCAGTACTTC
clone_size: -
j_call: TRBJ2-7
d_call: TRBD2
v_call: TRBV7-2

cdr3_aa: CASSIGGPGELFF
cdr3_nt: TGTGCCAGTAGTATAGGAGGCCCCGGGGAGCTGTTTTTT
clone_size: -
j_call: TRBJ2-2
d_call: -
v_call: TRBV19

cdr3_aa: CARSRGRFLAKNIQYF
cdr3_nt: TGTGCCAGAAGTAGAGGACGGTTTCTAGCCAAAAACATTCAGTACTTC
clone_size: -
j_call: TRBJ2-4
d_call: -
v_call: TRBV7-5

cdr3_aa: CASSQVTIDTQYF
cdr3_nt: TGTGCCAGCAGCCAAGTAACTATCGATACGCAGTATTTT
clone_size: -
j_call: TRBJ2-3
d_call: -
v_call: TRBV14

cdr3_aa: CASSDLGRYEQYF
cdr3_nt: TGTGCCAGCAGTGATTTAGGCAGGTACGAGCAGTACTTC
clone_size: -
j_call: TRBJ2-7
d_call: -
v_call: TRBV2

cdr3_aa: CASSEAFSYEQYF
cdr3_nt: TGTGCCAGCAGTGAGGCGTTCTCCTACGAGCAGTACTTC
clone_size: -
j_call: TRBJ2-7
d_call: -
v_call: TRBV6-1

cdr3_aa: CASSQGLAGVMVDTQYF
cdr3_nt: TGCGCCAGCAGCCAGGGACTAGCGGGAGTAATGGTGGATACGCAGTATTTT
clone_size: -
j_call: TRBJ2-3
d_call: TRBD2
v_call: TRBV5-1

cdr3_aa: CASSLAGLEGELFF
cdr3_nt: TGTGCCAGCAGCTTAGCGGGCCTGGAGGGGGAGCTGTTTTTT
clone_size: -
j_call: TRBJ2-2
d_call: -
v_call: TRBV7-8

cdr3_aa: CASSITSAGSYEQYF
cdr3_nt: TGTGCCAGTAGTATTACTAGCGCGGGCTCCTACGAGCAGTACTTC
clone_size: few
j_call: TRBJ2-7
d_call: TRBD2
v_call: TRBV19

cdr3_aa: CASSVRQGKKLSNEKLFF
cdr3_nt: TGTGCCAGCAGCGTCCGACAGGGAAAGAAGCTTTCTAATGAAAAACTGTTTTTT
clone_size: once
j_call: TRBJ1-4
d_call: TRBD1
v_call: TRBV13

cdr3_aa: CASSLRGAGAFEQYF
cdr3_nt: TGTGCCAGCAGTTTACGGGGTGCCGGGGCCTTCGAGCAGTACTTC
clone_size: -
j_call: TRBJ2-7
d_call: -
v_call: TRBV27

cdr3_aa: CASSEDFEANYGYTF
cdr3_nt: TGTGCCAGCAGTGAAGATTTTGAAGCTAACTATGGCTACACCTTC
clone_size: -
j_call: TRBJ1-2
d_call: -
v_call: TRBV6-4

cdr3_aa: CASSETGGKQPQHF
cdr3_nt: TGTGCCAGCAGCGAAACAGGGGGCAAACAGCCCCAGCATTTT
clone_size: -
j_call: TRBJ1-5
d_call: TRBD1
v_call: TRBV2

cdr3_aa: CASSLTALQPQHF
cdr3_nt: TGTGCCAGCAGTTTGACGGCGTTGCAGCCCCAGCATTTT
clone_size: -
j_call: TRBJ1-5
d_call: -
v_call: TRBV6-6

cdr3_aa: CASGVTILEAFF
cdr3_nt: TGTGCCAGCGGGGTAACAATTCTTGAAGCTTTCTTT
clone_size: once
j_call: TRBJ1-1
d_call: -
v_call: TRBV2